This TCR beta chain appears in the sequencing data of a study of blood T cell repertoires in COVID-19. Trimming removed 7 bases at V and 8 bases at J, with 11 bases between. The CDR3 is 11 residues long. Germline-derived CDR1 and CDR2 are LNHDA and SQIVND (reference sequence). Repertoires were generated with immunoSEQ multiplex PCR, while TCRdb's copy carries only in-frame clones and drops some. The table lists around 180,000 clones, about nine tenths of them singletons. Sample: peripheral blood. This rearrangement joins TRBV19 to TRBJ1-2; D is unclear. This TCR came from a man in his sixties with acute or convalescent COVID-19. CDR3 loop: CASTSLTGYTF. CDR3 nucleotides: TGTGCCAGTACTAGCTTAACAGGCTACACCTTC.